This TCR beta chain was sequenced for a study of T cells in Graves' hyperthyroidism and ophthalmopathy. The CDR3 is 12 amino acids. The germline CDR1 and CDR2 sequences are SNHLY and FYNNEI. The V and J ends lost 1 base and 14 bases, in that order; junction bases with no gene match: 5. TCR beta CDR3 regions were amplified from RNA. First-round RT-PCR targeting the TCR CDR3 was performed with the HTBI primer set. TCRdb re-called the multiplex PCR reads with MiXCR, one entry per CDR3 protein. The data contain over 150,000 distinct CDR3 sequences, about 17% of them singletons. Comment on this clonotype: Its antigen remains unknown.

The PBMCs were taken from roughly 9.3 ml of fresh peripheral blood. The study's findings and limits: Among clonotypes expanded in thyroid above 0.001, most were also found in blood.

The sequencing input was blood. The clonotype originates from a woman aged 50 to 60 with Graves' hyperthyroidism. The V call is TRBV2, the J call TRBJ2-3, with 8 bases aligning to TRBD2. CDR3 nucleotide sequence: TGTGCCAGCAGTGAAGTTCCGGGACTAGGGTATTTT. Its translation is CASSEVPGLGYF.